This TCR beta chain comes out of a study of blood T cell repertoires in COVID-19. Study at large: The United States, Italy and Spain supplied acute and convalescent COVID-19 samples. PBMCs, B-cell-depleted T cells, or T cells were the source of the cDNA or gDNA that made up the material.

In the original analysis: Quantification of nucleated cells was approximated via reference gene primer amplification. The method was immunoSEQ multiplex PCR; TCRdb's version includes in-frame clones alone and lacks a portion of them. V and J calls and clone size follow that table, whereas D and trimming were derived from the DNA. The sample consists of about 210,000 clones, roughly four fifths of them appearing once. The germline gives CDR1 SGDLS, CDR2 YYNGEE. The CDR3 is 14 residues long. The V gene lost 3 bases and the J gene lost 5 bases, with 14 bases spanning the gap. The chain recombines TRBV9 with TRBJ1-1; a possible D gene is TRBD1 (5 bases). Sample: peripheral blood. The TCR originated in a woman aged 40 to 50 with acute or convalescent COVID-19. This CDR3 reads CASSAAVRGTEAFF. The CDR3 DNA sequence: TGTGCCAGCAGCGCCGCCGTTAGGGGAACTGAAGCTTTCTTT.